The present entry profiles one T cell receptor (beta chain) with its context. Under the authors' procedure: Amplification of reference gene primers provided the estimated nucleated cell counts. The table came from immunoSEQ multiplex PCR; TCRdb's copy has only in-frame clones and leaves some out. Clone size and V and J calls were adopted from that table, with D and trimming inferred from the DNA. The table includes 90,000 to 130,000 clones, 80% to 85% detected once. Unmatched junction bases numbered 10, after V lost 0 bases and J lost 6 bases. CDR1 and CDR2 from the germline V gene are LGHNT and FRNRAP. The CDR3 is 16 amino acids. The data originate from a study of blood T cell repertoires in COVID-19. The overall study: Acute and convalescent COVID-19 samples came from the United States, Italy and Spain. T cells, B-cell-depleted T cells, or PBMCs supplied cDNA or gDNA.

The receptor comes from a woman in her sixties or seventies with acute or convalescent COVID-19. The rearrangement joins TRBV12-5 to TRBJ1-2; 7 nucleotides align to TRBD1. Sequenced material: peripheral blood. CDR3 residues: CASGLVRQGVINGYTF. The CDR3, as DNA: TGTGCTAGTGGTTTGGTACGCCAGGGGGTGATCAATGGCTACACCTTC. Variable domain in full (rest from reference TRBV12-5 and TRBJ1-2): DARVTQTPRHKVTEMGQEVTMRCQPILGHNTVFWYRQTMMQGLELLAYFRNRAPLDDSGMPKDRFSAEMPDATLATLKIQPSEPRDSAVYFCASGLVRQGVINGYTFGSGTRLTVV.